Below, one T cell receptor beta chain is given with its context. Here immunoSEQ multiplex PCR was the method, and the copy in TCRdb shows in-frame clones only, minus some. The sample includes 75,000 to 95,000 clones, roughly 93% seen only once; the top ten take 2.5% to 3%. This entry comes from a study of T cell changes during pregnancy in multiple sclerosis. The CDR3 is 11 amino acids. Trimming pared 10 bases from V and 0 bases from J, leaving 6 bases between. The germline gives CDR1 SEHNR, CDR2 FQNEAQ (reference sequence). The V gene is TRBV7-9, the J gene TRBJ1-2; no firm D call. The source is a female donor with multiple sclerosis, enrolled in a pregnancy study. This specimen consisted of peripheral blood, obtained in the second trimester of pregnancy. The CDR3, as DNA: TGTGCCATCCCTACTAACTATGGCTACACCTTC. As protein: CAIPTNYGYTF.